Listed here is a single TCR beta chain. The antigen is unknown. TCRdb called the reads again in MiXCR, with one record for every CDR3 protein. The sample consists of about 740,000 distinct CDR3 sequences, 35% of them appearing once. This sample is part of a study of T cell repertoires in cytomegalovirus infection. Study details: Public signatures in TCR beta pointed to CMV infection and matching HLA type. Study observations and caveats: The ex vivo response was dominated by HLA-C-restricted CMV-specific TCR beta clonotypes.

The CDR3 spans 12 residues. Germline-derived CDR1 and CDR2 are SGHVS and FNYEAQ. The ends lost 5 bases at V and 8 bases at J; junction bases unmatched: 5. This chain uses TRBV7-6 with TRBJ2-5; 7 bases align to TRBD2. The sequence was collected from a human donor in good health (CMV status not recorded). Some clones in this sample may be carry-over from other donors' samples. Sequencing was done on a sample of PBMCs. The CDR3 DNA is TGTGCCAGCAGCCCCGGGACTATCACCCAGTACTTC. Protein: CASSPGTITQYF. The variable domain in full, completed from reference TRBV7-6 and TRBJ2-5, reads GAGVSQSPRYKVTKRGQDVALRCDPISGHVSLYWYRQALGQGPEFLTYFNYEAQQDKSGLPNDRFSAERPEGSISTLTIQRTEQRDSAMYRCASSPGTITQYFGPGTRLLVL.